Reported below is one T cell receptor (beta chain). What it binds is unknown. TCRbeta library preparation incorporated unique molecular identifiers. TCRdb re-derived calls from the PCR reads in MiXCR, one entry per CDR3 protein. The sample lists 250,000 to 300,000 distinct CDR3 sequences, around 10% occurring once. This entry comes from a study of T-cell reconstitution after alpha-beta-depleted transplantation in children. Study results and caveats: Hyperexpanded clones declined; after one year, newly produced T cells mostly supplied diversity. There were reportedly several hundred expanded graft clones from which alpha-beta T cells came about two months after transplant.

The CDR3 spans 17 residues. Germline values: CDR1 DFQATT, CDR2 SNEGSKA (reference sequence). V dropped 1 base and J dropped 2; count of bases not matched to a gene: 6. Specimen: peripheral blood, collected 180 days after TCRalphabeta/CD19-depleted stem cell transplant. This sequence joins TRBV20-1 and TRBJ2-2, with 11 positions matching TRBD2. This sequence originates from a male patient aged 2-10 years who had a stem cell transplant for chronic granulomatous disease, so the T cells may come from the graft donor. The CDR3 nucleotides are TGCAGTGCTAGAGTCCTAGCGGGAGGAATAAACACCGGGGAGCTGTTTTTT. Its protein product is CSARVLAGGINTGELFF.